This TCR beta chain comes out of a study of blood T cells in healthy people across ages. Study results and limitations: Age showed a roughly linear inverse relationship with TCR beta diversity per million T cells.

Roughly 10 milliliters of peripheral blood were drawn from each donor. Concerning this clonotype itself: Its specificity is unknown. A read error may be the cause here, since a much bigger clone is one base away.

Through a sample-barcoded 5' primer and a J-beta primer mix, a second PCR was run for roughly 6 to 11 cycles. MiXCR was run by TCRdb on the 5' RACE reads, yielding one entry per CDR3 protein. The repertoire holds about 1.6 million distinct CDR3 sequences, about 35% seen once, with about 11% in the top ten. Between the trimmed V and J ends, which lost 1 base and 1 base, there was a span of 11 bases. This CDR3 comprises 15 residues. The germline V gene has CDR1 MGHRA and CDR2 YSYEKL. The sequence was obtained from a woman aged 25 to 39 in good health. The V call is TRBV4-1, the J call TRBJ2-7, with D possibly being TRBD1 (5 bases). The specimen was blood. This CDR3 reads CASSQGRAPSYEQYF. The CDR3 DNA reads as TGCGCCAGCAGCCAAGGCAGGGCCCCATCCTACGAGCAGTACTTC.